Presented here are 21 T cell receptor beta chains from one specimen sequenced in a study of blood T cell repertoires in COVID-19. Measured with immunoSEQ multiplex PCR; TCRdb has only the in-frame clones, and not every one. The sample records 95,000 to 100,000 clones, 70% to 90% being singletons. Sequencing was carried out using peripheral blood. These receptors all come from a woman under 40 with acute or convalescent COVID-19.

The chain couples TRBV11-2 to TRBJ2-2, with 9 nucleotides matching TRBD1. V was clipped by 5 bases and J by 4 bases; unmatched bases: 14. CDR3 length: 18 residues. Germline assignment: CDR1 SGHAT and CDR2 FQNNGV. The CDR3 reads CASSLGASGTGITGELFF. The CDR3 DNA follows: TGTGCCAGCAGCCTCGGGGCGTCCGGGACAGGGATCACCGGGGAGCTGTTTTTT.

The chain combines TRBV29-1 with TRBJ1-4; weak D call: TRBD1 (6 bases). The V end lost 5 bases, the J end lost 4 bases, and 11 bases lay between the germline ends. CDR1 is SQVTM, CDR2 ANQGSEA, per germline. This CDR3 comprises 13 residues. This chain's CDR3 is CSVWGQYNEKLFF. CDR3 DNA: TGCAGCGTTTGGGGACAATATAATGAAAAACTGTTTTTT.

The V call is TRBV9, the J call TRBJ1-3; a possible D gene is TRBD1 (5 bases). Germline V lookup: CDR1 SGDLS, CDR2 YYNGEE. Trimming stripped 3 bases from V and 4 bases from J, with 8 bases between. There are 13 residues in the CDR3. CDR3 residues: CASSAYRGNTIYF. CDR3 coding DNA: TGTGCCAGCAGCGCCTACAGGGGAAACACCATATATTTT. The full variable domain, rest sourced from reference TRBV9 and TRBJ1-3, is DSGVTQTPKHLITATGQRVTLRCSPRSGDLSVYWYQQSLDQGLQFLIQYYNGEERAKGNILERFSAQQFPDLHSELNLSSLELGDSALYFCASSAYRGNTIYFGEGSWLTVV.

The gene calls are TRBV15 and TRBJ2-1; D perhaps matches TRBD2 (5 bases). Germline CDR1 and CDR2: LNHNV and YYDKDF (reference sequence). CDR3 size: 15 residues. Trimming cost V 4 bases and J 2 bases, with 12 bases left between them. Here the CDR3 reads CATSTEGETYNEQFF. The CDR3 bases are TGTGCCACCAGCACCGAGGGAGAGACCTACAATGAGCAGTTCTTC.

The chain combines TRBV21-1 with TRBJ1-2. TRBV21-1 is assigned pseudogene status. The CDR3 spans 16 residues. The CDR3 here is CASSPRRRISNYGYTF. In nucleotides, the CDR3 is TGTGCCAGCAGCCCACGACGGAGAATCTCTAACTATGGCTACACCTTC.

The rearrangement links TRBV10-3 to TRBJ2-7; 9 positions agree with TRBD1. V dropped 11 bases and J dropped 5; count of bases not matched to a gene: 10. The CDR3 contains 13 residues. Germline V gene sequence: CDR1 ENHRY, CDR2 SYGVKD. CDR3 sequence reads: CAVNPGQGHEQYF. As DNA, the CDR3 is TGTGCCGTTAACCCGGGACAGGGACACGAGCAGTACTTC.

The chain uses TRBV30 and TRBJ1-4; 8 bases are a match to TRBD1. Trimming cost V 3 bases and J 6 bases; bases outside gene matches: 6. Germline lookup yields CDR1 GTSNPN and CDR2 SVGIG (reference sequence). The CDR3 length is 14 residues. The CDR3 bases are TGTGCCTGGAGCCCCGGACAGGGCGATGAAAAACTGTTTTTT. Its translation: CAWSPGQGDEKLFF.

V usage is TRBV2 and J usage is TRBJ2-2, with 8 bases matching TRBD2. This CDR3 has 15 amino acids. The J segment lost 6 bases and the V segment lost 11 bases, leaving 14 bases of the junction unmatched. The germline V gene has CDR1 SNHLY and CDR2 FYNNEI. CDR3 loop: CASRGGPTGAGELFF. As DNA, the CDR3 is TGTGCCTCCCGGGGGGGCCCCACGGGGGCCGGGGAGCTGTTTTTT.

The chain carries TRBV7-9 and TRBJ2-1; no firm D call. Trimming left V 5 bases short and J 9 bases short, with 11 bases between. The V gene's germline CDR1 is SEHNR and CDR2 FQNEAQ (reference sequence). The CDR3 totals 12 residues. In nucleotides, the CDR3 is TGTGCCAGCAGCCCGCCACCCGGTGAGCAGTTCTTC. Its translation is CASSPPPGEQFF.

This clone was seen just once. The rearrangement links TRBV28 to TRBJ2-7, with 8 positions matching TRBD1. V dropped 4 bases and J dropped 0; count of bases not matched to a gene: 11. This CDR3 contains 17 residues. CDR1 MDHEN and CDR2 SYDVKM come from the germline V gene. For the CDR3, the DNA is TGTGCCAGCAGTTCTCCCACAGGGGGACAGGCCTCCTACGAGCAGTACTTC. Translating it yields CASSSPTGGQASYEQYF.

The V gene is TRBV28, the J gene TRBJ1-6; D perhaps matches TRBD1 (5 bases). The CDR3 totals 14 residues. The V end lost 7 bases, the J end lost 8 bases, and 15 bases lay between the germline ends. CDR1 and CDR2 from the germline V gene are MDHEN and SYDVKM. CDR3 residues: CASTKGVSYSPLHF. CDR3 sequence (DNA): TGTGCCAGCACTAAAGGGGTTTCTTATTCACCCCTCCACTTT.

This clone occurred a few times. The chain joins TRBV5-1 to TRBJ2-7; 10 bases are shared with TRBD1. J was trimmed by 4 bases and V by 4 bases; bases with no gene match: 11. The CDR3 runs to 16 residues. Germline CDR1 SGHRS, CDR2 YFSETQ. This CDR3 is CASSPIPSGQGYEQYF. The DNA for the CDR3 is TGCGCCAGCAGCCCAATTCCCTCGGGACAGGGGTACGAGCAGTACTTC.

This clone was counted a single time. This sequence joins TRBV19 and TRBJ1-2; 8 nucleotides match TRBD1. The CDR3 has 13 residues. After removal of 5 bases from V and 6 bases from J, the junction contained 5 bases not matched to a gene. The germline V gene encodes CDR1 LNHDA and CDR2 SQIVND (reference sequence). The CDR3 sequence: CASSYMTGDGYTF. The CDR3 DNA reads as TGTGCCAGTAGTTACATGACAGGGGATGGCTACACCTTC.

The table lists this clone with a count of one. The J gene is TRBJ1-2, the V gene TRBV6-1; D is perhaps TRBD1 (5 bases). Germline values: CDR1 MNHNS, CDR2 SASEGT. Trimming left V 1 base short and J 4 bases short, with 10 bases between. The CDR3 length is 14 residues. The CDR3 DNA is TGTGCCAGCAGTGAAGATGGGGCCACCTATGGCTACACCTTC. Protein product: CASSEDGATYGYTF.

In its sample, this clone was seen many times. The gene calls are TRBV2 and TRBJ1-5, with D tentatively TRBD1 (5 bases). The CDR3 sequence is 15 residues long. With 5 bases removed from V and 0 bases from J, the gap between germline ends came to 11 bases. Germline values: CDR1 SNHLY, CDR2 FYNNEI. The CDR3 DNA reads TGTGCCAGCAGTTCACAGGAGATTAGCAATCAGCCCCAGCATTTT. This codes for CASSSQEISNQPQHF.

The table lists this clone with a count of one. The chain is built from TRBV28 and TRBJ1-3, with TRBD1 as a possible D gene (5 bases). The CDR3 totals 13 residues. Germline assignment: CDR1 MDHEN and CDR2 SYDVKM. V lost 2 bases, J lost 3 bases, and 5 bases lay in between. CDR3 DNA: TGTGCCAGCAGTTTAAGGGGTGGAAACACCATATATTTT. The encoded protein is CASSLRGGNTIYF. Complete variable domain (other parts from reference TRBV28 and TRBJ1-3): DVKVTQSSRYLVKRTGEKVFLECVQDMDHENMFWYRQDPGLGLRLIYFSYDVKMKEKGDIPEGYSVSREKKERFSLILESASTNQTSMYLCASSLRGGNTIYFGEGSWLTVV.

The chain links TRBV7-9 to TRBJ2-7; D might be TRBD2 (6 bases). Looked up from germline, CDR1 is SEHNR and CDR2 is FQNEAQ (reference sequence). This CDR3 spans 12 amino acids. Between the trimmed V and J ends, which lost 5 bases and 4 bases, there was a span of 9 bases. CDR3 in DNA: TGTGCCAGCAGCCGGGGGAGTTACGAGCAGTACTTC. This sequence encodes CASSRGSYEQYF.

The rearrangement joins TRBV30 to TRBJ1-5; TRBD1 matches 7 bases. The V and J ends lost 0 bases and 7 bases, in that order; junction bases with no gene match: 6. Germline V gives CDR1 GTSNPN, CDR2 SVGIG (reference sequence). This CDR3 has 14 residues. In DNA, the CDR3 is TGTGCCTGGAGTGTCGACAGGGACGTACAGCCCCAGCATTTT. Translated: CAWSVDRDVQPQHF.

V and J are TRBV28 and TRBJ2-7, with D possibly TRBD2 on 6 matching bases. Germline V gene sequence: CDR1 MDHEN, CDR2 SYDVKM. Trimming removed 3 bases from V and 3 bases from J, with 18 bases in between. This CDR3 is built from 16 residues. The CDR3 region is CASSLTSLAGNYEQYF. The CDR3 region has the DNA TGTGCCAGCAGTTTGACTTCGTTGGCGGGAAACTACGAGCAGTACTTC.

The chain is built from TRBV10-3 and TRBJ1-4; D gene ambiguous. V lost 10 bases and J 5 bases, leaving 14 bases between the germline ends. This CDR3 is 13 amino acids long. CDR1 and CDR2 from the germline V gene are ENHRY and SYGVKD. CDR3 in DNA: TGTGCCACCGGGAGGGAAGAAAATGAAAAACTGTTTTTT. Translating gives CATGREENEKLFF.

V and J are TRBV7-9 and TRBJ1-1; TRBD1 might be the D (5 bases). The CDR3 runs to 15 residues. The V and J ends lost 0 bases and 1 base respectively, with 9 bases between them. Germline V gives CDR1 SEHNR, CDR2 FQNEAQ (reference sequence). The CDR3 nucleotides are TGTGCCAGCAGCTTAGCCGAGGACAAGAACACTGAAGCTTTCTTT. This gives the protein CASSLAEDKNTEAFF.